This TCR beta chain was documented in a study of monozygotic twins with cystic fibrosis. Method: immunoSEQ multiplex PCR; TCRdb's copy keeps in-frame clones and lacks some. This table holds tens of thousands of clones, about 89% found once. Details on this clone: Its antigen is unidentified.

Findings and caveats of the study: Unrelated CF individuals shared fewer identical clonotypes than monozygotic CF twins. No link emerged between shared CDR3 counts and age, concordance or severity. Clonality was generally low (median around 0.009), higher in the most severe patients. In 13 of 16 pairs, V gene usage was closest to the co-twin's.

The source is a boy younger than 10 with cystic fibrosis. Sequenced input: blood.

DNA of the CDR3: TGCGCCAGCAGCTTAGCTCCCGAACAGGGAACTAATGAAAAACTGTTTTTT. Its protein product is CASSLAPEQGTNEKLFF. The chain is built from TRBV5-1 and TRBJ1-4, with D possibly being TRBD1 (6 bases). The CDR3 loop spans 17 amino acids. The V end was cut by 2 bases, the J end by 1 base, with 15 bases between. The germline V gene encodes CDR1 SGHRS and CDR2 YFSETQ.